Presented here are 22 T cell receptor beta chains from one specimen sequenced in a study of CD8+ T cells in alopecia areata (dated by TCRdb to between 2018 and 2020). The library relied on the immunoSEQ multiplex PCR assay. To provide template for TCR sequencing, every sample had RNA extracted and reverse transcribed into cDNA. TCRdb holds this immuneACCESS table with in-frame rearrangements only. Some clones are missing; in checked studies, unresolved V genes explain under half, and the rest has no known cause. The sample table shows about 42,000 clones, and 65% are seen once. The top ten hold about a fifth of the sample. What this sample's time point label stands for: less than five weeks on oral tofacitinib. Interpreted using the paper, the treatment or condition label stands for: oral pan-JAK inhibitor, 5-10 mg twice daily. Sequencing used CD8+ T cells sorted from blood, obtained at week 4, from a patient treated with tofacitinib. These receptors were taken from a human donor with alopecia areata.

In DNA form, the CDR3 reads TGTGCCAGCAGCGCCAGACGGTACCAAGAGACCCAGTACTTC. This encodes CASSARRYQETQYF. The V call is TRBV4-2, the J call TRBJ2-5; D is undetermined. Between the trimmed V and J ends, which lost 5 bases and 0 bases, there was a span of 10 bases. There are 14 residues in the CDR3. Germline CDR1 and CDR2: LGHNA and YNFKEQ.

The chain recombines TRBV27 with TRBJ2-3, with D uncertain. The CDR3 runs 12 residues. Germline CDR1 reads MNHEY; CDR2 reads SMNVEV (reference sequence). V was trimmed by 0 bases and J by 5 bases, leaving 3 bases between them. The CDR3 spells CASSLSGDTQYF. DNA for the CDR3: TGTGCCAGCAGTTTATCTGGAGATACGCAGTATTTT.

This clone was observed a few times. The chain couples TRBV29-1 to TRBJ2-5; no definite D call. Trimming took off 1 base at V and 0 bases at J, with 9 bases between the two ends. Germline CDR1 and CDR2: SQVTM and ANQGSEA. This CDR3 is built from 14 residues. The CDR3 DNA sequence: TGCAGCGTTGAAGTGGCTGGCAACCAAGAGACCCAGTACTTC. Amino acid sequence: CSVEVAGNQETQYF.

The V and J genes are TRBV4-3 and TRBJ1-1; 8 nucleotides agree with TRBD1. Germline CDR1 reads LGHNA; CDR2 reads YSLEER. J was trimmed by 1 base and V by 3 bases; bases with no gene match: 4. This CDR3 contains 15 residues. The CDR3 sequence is CASSQDRDPNTEAFF. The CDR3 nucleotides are TGCGCCAGCAGCCAGGACAGGGACCCGAACACTGAAGCTTTCTTT.

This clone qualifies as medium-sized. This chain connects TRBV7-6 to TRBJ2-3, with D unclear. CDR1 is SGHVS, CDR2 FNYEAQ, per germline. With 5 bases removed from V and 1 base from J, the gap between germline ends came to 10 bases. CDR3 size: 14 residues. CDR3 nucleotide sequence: TGTGCCAGCAGCCCTGACTCAGGCACAGATACGCAGTATTTT. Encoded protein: CASSPDSGTDTQYF.

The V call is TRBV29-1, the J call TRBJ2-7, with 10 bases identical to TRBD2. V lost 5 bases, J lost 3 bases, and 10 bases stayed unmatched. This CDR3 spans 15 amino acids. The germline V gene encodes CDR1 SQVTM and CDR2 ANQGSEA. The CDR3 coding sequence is TGCAGCGTTATTTTCGGGTCTAGCGGGGGCTACGAGCAGTACTTC. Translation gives CSVIFGSSGGYEQYF.

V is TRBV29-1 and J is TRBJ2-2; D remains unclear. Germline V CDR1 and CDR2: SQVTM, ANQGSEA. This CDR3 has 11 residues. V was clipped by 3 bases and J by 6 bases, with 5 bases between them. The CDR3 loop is CSVDAAGELFF. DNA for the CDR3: TGCAGCGTTGATGCGGCCGGGGAGCTGTTTTTT.

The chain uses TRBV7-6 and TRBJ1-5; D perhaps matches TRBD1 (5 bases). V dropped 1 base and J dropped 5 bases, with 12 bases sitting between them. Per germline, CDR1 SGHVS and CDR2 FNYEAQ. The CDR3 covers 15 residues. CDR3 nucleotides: TGTGCCAGCAGCTTAGAAGGCGGGGGTTATCAGCCCCAGCATTTT. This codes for CASSLEGGGYQPQHF.

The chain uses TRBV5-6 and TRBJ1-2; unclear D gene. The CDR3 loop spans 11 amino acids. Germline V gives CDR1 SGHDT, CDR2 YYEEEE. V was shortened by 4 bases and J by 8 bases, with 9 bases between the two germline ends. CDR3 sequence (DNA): TGTGCCAGCAGCCACGGGATGGGCTACACCTTC. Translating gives CASSHGMGYTF.

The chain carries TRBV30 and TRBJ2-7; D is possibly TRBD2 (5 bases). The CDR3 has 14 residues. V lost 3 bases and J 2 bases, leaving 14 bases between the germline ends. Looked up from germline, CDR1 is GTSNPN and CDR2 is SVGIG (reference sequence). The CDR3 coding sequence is TGTGCCTGGAGGGTCGGGGTGGGTGCCTACGAGCAGTACTTC. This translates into CAWRVGVGAYEQYF.

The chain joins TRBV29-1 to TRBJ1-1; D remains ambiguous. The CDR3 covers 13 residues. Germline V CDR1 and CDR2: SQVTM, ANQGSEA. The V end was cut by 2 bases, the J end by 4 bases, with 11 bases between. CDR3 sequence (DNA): TGCAGCGTTGAATTTCGGGATACCACTGAAGCTTTCTTT. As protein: CSVEFRDTTEAFF.

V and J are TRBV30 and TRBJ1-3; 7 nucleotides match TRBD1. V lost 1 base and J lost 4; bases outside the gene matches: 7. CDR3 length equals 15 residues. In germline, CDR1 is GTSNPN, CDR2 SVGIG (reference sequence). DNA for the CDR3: TGTGCCTGGAGTGCGTCAGGGGGATCAGGAAACACCATATATTTT. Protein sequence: CAWSASGGSGNTIYF. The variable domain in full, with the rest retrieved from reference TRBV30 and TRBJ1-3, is SQTIHQWPATLVQPVGSPLSLECTVEGTSNPNLYWYRQAAGRGLQLLFYSVGIGQISSEVPQNLSASRPQDRQFILSSKKLLLSDSGFYLCAWSASGGSGNTIYFGEGSWLTVV.

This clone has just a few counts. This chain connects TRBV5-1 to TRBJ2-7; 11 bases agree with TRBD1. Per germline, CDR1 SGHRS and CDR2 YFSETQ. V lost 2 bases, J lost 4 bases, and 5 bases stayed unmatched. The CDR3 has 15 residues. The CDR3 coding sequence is TGCGCCAGCAGCTTTGGGACAGGGGGAGGATACGAGCAGTACTTC. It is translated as CASSFGTGGGYEQYF.

The CDR3 protein is CAISEEIQETQYF. The CDR3, as DNA: TGTGCCATCAGTGAGGAGATTCAAGAGACCCAGTACTTC. The V gene is TRBV10-3, the J gene TRBJ2-5; D remains ambiguous. The CDR3 spans 13 residues. Germline-derived CDR1 and CDR2 are ENHRY and SYGVKD. V lost 2 bases to trimming and J lost 2 bases, with 6 bases between them.

CDR3 nucleotides: TGTGCCAGCAGCTCCCCAGGGAGTGGCATGGCCCCCCTAGATACGCAGTATTTT. This encodes CASSSPGSGMAPLDTQYF. This chain links TRBV9 with TRBJ2-3, with D perhaps TRBD1 or TRBD2 (5 bases each). Per the germline V gene, CDR1 is SGDLS and CDR2 is YYNGEE. V was pared by 4 bases and J by 5 bases, with 26 bases between. The CDR3 is 18 residues long.

This CDR3 is CASSLWAEAGEQYF. DNA of the CDR3: TGTGCCAGCAGCTTATGGGCGGAGGCTGGCGAGCAGTACTTC. V and J are TRBV7-6 and TRBJ2-7; possibly TRBD2 for D (5 bases). CDR3 length equals 14 residues. The germline V gene encodes CDR1 SGHVS and CDR2 FNYEAQ. The V end lost 2 bases, the J end lost 6 bases, and 14 bases lay between the germline ends.

CDR3 coding DNA: TGTGCCAGTAGTCCCCCCTCGGGGAAAAACTATGGCTACACCTTC. Protein: CASSPPSGKNYGYTF. This chain joins TRBV19 and TRBJ1-2; D is undetermined. Germline V gene data show CDR1 as LNHDA and CDR2 as SQIVND (reference sequence). The CDR3 covers 15 residues. V was clipped by 5 bases and J by 2 bases, with 15 bases between them. Together with reference TRBV19 and TRBJ1-2, the CDR3 gives the full variable domain: DGGITQSPKYLFRKEGQNVTLSCEQNLNHDAMYWYRQDPGQGLRLIYYSQIVNDFQKGDIAEGYSVSREKKESFPLTVTSAQKNPTAFYLCASSPPSGKNYGYTFGSGTRLTVV.

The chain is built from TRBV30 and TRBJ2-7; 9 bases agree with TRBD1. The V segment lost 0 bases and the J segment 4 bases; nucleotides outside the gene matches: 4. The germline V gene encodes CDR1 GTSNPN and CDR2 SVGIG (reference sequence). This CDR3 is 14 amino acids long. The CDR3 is CAWSVGTGSYEQYF. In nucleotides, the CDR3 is TGTGCCTGGAGTGTAGGGACAGGGAGTTACGAGCAGTACTTC.

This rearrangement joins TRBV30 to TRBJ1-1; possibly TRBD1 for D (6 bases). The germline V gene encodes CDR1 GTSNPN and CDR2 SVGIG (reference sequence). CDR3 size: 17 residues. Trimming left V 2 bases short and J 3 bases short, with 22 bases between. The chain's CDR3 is CAWSQNTNRVGYTEAFF. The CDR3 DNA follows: TGTGCCTGGAGTCAAAATACCAACAGGGTCGGGTACACTGAAGCTTTCTTT.

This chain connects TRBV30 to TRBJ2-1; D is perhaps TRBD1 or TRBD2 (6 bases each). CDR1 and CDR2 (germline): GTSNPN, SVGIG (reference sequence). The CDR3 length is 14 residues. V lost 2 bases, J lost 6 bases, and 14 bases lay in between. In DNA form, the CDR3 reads TGTGCCTGGAGTTACGGGGGCTGGGGCAATGAGCAGTTCTTC. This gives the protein CAWSYGGWGNEQFF.

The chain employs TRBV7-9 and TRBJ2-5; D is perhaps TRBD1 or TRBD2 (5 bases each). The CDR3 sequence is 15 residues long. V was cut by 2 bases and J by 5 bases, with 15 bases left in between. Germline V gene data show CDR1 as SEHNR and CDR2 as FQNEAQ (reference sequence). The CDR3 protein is CASSLSPGPWETQYF. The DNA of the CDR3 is TGTGCCAGCAGCTTATCGCCGGGACCGTGGGAGACCCAGTACTTC.

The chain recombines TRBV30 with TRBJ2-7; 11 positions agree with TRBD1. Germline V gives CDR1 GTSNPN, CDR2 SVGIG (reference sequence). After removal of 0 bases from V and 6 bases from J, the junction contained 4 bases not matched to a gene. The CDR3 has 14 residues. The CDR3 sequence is CAWSVRGQGGEQYF. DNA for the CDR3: TGTGCCTGGAGTGTAAGGGGACAGGGGGGCGAGCAGTACTTC.